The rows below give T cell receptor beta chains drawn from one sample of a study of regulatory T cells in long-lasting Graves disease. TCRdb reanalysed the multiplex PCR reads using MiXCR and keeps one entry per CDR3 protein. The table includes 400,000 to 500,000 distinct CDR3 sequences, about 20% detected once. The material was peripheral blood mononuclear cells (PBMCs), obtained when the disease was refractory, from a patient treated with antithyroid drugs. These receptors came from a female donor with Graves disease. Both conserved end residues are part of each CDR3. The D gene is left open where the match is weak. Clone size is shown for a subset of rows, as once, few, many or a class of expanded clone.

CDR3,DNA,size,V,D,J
CASSHRSGSIGDTQYF,TGTGCCAGCAGCCATCGCAGCGGGAGTATTGGGGATACGCAGTATTTT,once,TRBV14,TRBD2,TRBJ2-3
CASSLGQVGNSPLHF,TGTGCCAGCAGTTTAGGACAGGTCGGCAATTCACCCCTCCACTTT,many,TRBV12-3/TRBV12-4,-,TRBJ1-6
CSARRIPLLYEQYF,TGCAGTGCTAGACGGATCCCACTCCTCTACGAGCAGTACTTC,few,TRBV20-1,-,TRBJ2-7
CASSARGGVYTEAFF,TGTGCCAGCAGCGCCCGGGGGGGGGTCTACACTGAAGCTTTCTTT,few,TRBV7-9,-,TRBJ1-1
CASSWHRPESPLHF,TGTGCCAGCAGTTGGCACCGGCCGGAGTCACCCCTCCACTTT,many,TRBV27,-,TRBJ1-6
CASSMGLRDSKRSGNTIYF,TGTGCCAGCAGCATGGGCCTCCGGGACAGTAAACGCTCTGGAAACACCATATATTTT,few,TRBV7-8,TRBD1,TRBJ1-3
CAIKPGTGDTYEQYF,TGTGCCATCAAGCCCGGGACAGGGGACACCTACGAGCAGTACTTC,many,TRBV6-1,TRBD1,TRBJ2-7
CSATGQGLAGNRDNEQFF,TGCAGTGCTACGGGACAGGGACTAGCGGGAAACCGAGACAATGAGCAGTTCTTC,-,TRBV20-1,TRBD2,TRBJ2-1
CASSMGWGQPQHF,TGTGCCAGTAGTATGGGTTGGGGTCAGCCCCAGCATTTT,many,TRBV19,-,TRBJ1-5
CASSLLAGGWEQYF,TGTGCCAGCAGTTTACTAGCGGGAGGATGGGAGCAGTACTTC,many,TRBV12-3/TRBV12-4,TRBD2,TRBJ2-7
CASSSDIGVPLHF,TGTGCCAGCAGCTCCGACATCGGAGTGCCCCTCCACTTT,many,TRBV7-2,-,TRBJ1-6
CASSASGRQFTQETQYF,TGTGCCAGCAGCGCTAGCGGGAGACAGTTCACCCAAGAGACCCAGTACTTC,-,TRBV6-1,TRBD2,TRBJ2-5
CAISESQGPTEAFF,TGTGCCATCAGTGAGTCGCAGGGTCCCACTGAAGCTTTCTTT,many,TRBV10-3,-,TRBJ1-1
CASSLSMAGALTYEQYF,TGTGCCAGCAGCTTAAGTATGGCGGGAGCCCTTACCTACGAGCAGTACTTC,-,TRBV7-2,TRBD2,TRBJ2-7
CASRKNRATEAFF,TGTGCCAGCAGAAAAAACAGGGCCACTGAAGCTTTCTTT,many,TRBV12-3/TRBV12-4,-,TRBJ1-1
CSVERKGAEAFF,TGCAGCGTTGAAAGGAAAGGGGCTGAAGCTTTCTTT,many,TRBV29-1,-,TRBJ1-1
CAWSGGGALRAYEQYF,TGTGCCTGGAGTGGAGGGGGCGCACTTCGGGCCTACGAGCAGTACTTC,many,TRBV30,TRBD1,TRBJ2-7
CASSERGTSGIYEQYF,TGTGCCAGCAGTGAAAGGGGGACTAGCGGGATCTACGAGCAGTACTTC,many,TRBV6-1,TRBD2,TRBJ2-7
CASSFSRGRSNQPQHF,TGTGCCAGCAGTTTTTCCAGGGGCAGGAGCAATCAGCCCCAGCATTTT,once,TRBV7-8,-,TRBJ1-5
CASSQGGLLVLVTGELFF,TGTGCCAGCAGCCAAGGAGGACTCCTAGTGCTCGTTACCGGGGAGCTGTTTTTT,-,TRBV3-2,-,TRBJ2-2
CASSLIPGTSYEQYF,TGTGCCAGCAGCTTAATTCCCGGGACCAGTTACGAGCAGTACTTC,few,TRBV7-8,-,TRBJ2-7